This TCR beta chain stems from a study of CD8 T cells in Susac syndrome. RNA in amounts of about 0.5 to 1 ug was reverse transcribed with random hexamers. MiXCR, applied by TCRdb to the immunoSEQ multiplex PCR reads, yields one record per CDR3 protein. The table lists roughly 190,000 distinct CDR3 sequences, approximately 95% of them singletons, with around 0.1% in the top ten. Study conclusions and caveats: The authors acknowledged that the study's TCR sequencing and HLA analysis involved relatively few individuals.

In regard to this clonotype: The antigen is not known.

The T cells that were sequenced for TCR beta were CD8+ and CD4+ cells from blood. TEMRA cells were FACS-enriched, unlike CD8+ and CD4+ T cells, which were negatively isolated. The sample was CD4+ T cells from PBMCs. The sequence derives from a human donor in good health.

The CDR3 nucleotides read TGTGCCTGGACCCTACACGGGGTTAGCACTGAAGCTTTCTTT. Its protein is CAWTLHGVSTEAFF. This chain uses TRBV30 with TRBJ1-1; D call uncertain. The CDR3 is 14 residues long. Trimming took 4 bases from V and 4 from J, leaving 16 bases between them. Looked up from germline, CDR1 is GTSNPN and CDR2 is SVGIG (reference sequence).